Following are 21 T cell receptor beta chains from one sample sequenced in a study of T cell repertoires in cytomegalovirus infection. These TCRs' antigens remain unknown. Via MiXCR, TCRdb re-called the reads, giving one row per CDR3 protein. The table has under 850,000 distinct CDR3 sequences, 30% to 40% seen once. Sample: cultured PBMCs, taken from culture after CMV antigen stimulation. These receptors all come from a human donor in good health (CMV status not recorded). Some clones in this sample may be carry-over from other donors' samples.

In its sample, this clonotype was seen a few times. The gene calls are TRBV12-3 or TRBV12-4 and TRBJ2-3; 13 nucleotides align to TRBD2. This CDR3 contains 19 residues. V lost 5 bases, J lost 0 bases, and 11 bases stayed unmatched. CDR3 nucleotide sequence: TGTGCCAGCAGTCCCAGCGGACTAGCGGGAGCAGTTAGCACAGATACGCAGTATTTT. Translation gives CASSPSGLAGAVSTDTQYF.

This clonotype has a handful of counts. The chain has TRBV19 and TRBJ1-5, with D maybe TRBD1 (5 bases). CDR3 length equals 15 residues. The germline V and J ends were trimmed by 3 bases and 0 bases, with 9 bases remaining between them. In germline, CDR1 is LNHDA, CDR2 SQIVND (reference sequence). DNA of the CDR3: TGTGCCAGTAGTATTTCTGGGGGTAGCAATCAGCCCCAGCATTTT. Its translation is CASSISGGSNQPQHF.

This clonotype was recorded once. The chain links TRBV3-1 to TRBJ2-1, with D possibly TRBD2 on 5 matching bases. The CDR3 is 14 amino acids. Trimming took 1 base from V and 8 from J, leaving 12 bases between them. The germline V gene encodes CDR1 LGHDT and CDR2 YNNKEL (reference sequence). This CDR3 is CASSQGLSRDEQFF. The CDR3 bases are TGTGCCAGCAGCCAAGGACTATCTAGGGATGAGCAGTTCTTC.

This clonotype showed up just once. V is TRBV27 and J is TRBJ1-2; 7 bases line up with TRBD1. Germline V gene lookup returns CDR1 MNHEY and CDR2 SMNVEV (reference sequence). CDR3 length: 14 amino acids. Unmatched junction bases numbered 8, after V lost 6 bases and J lost 4 bases. The CDR3 bases are TGTGCCAGCAGCCGACAGGGAATGGGCTATGGCTACACCTTC. The encoded protein is CASSRQGMGYGYTF.

This clonotype appeared a few times. This rearrangement joins TRBV18 to TRBJ2-7; 7 nucleotides agree with TRBD2. CDR1 is KGHSH, CDR2 LQKENI, per germline. CDR3 length: 14 amino acids. Trimming cost V 4 bases and J 6 bases; bases outside gene matches: 9. CDR3 sequence: CASSLNGEGLEQYF. The CDR3 nucleotides read TGTGCCAGCTCACTCAACGGGGAGGGGCTCGAGCAGTACTTC. The variable domain in full, with the rest retrieved from reference TRBV18 and TRBJ2-7, is NAGVMQNPRHLVRRRGQEARLRCSPMKGHSHVYWYRQLPEEGLKFMVYLQKENIIDESGMPKERFSAEFPKEGPSILRIQQVVRGDSAAYFCASSLNGEGLEQYFGPGTRLTVT.

The J gene is TRBJ1-1, the V gene TRBV6-5; 7 nucleotides agree with TRBD1. This CDR3 spans 14 amino acids. V gave up 8 bases and J gave up 1 base; unmatched junction bases: 7. The germline gives CDR1 MNHEY, CDR2 SVGAGI. The CDR3 sequence is CASQGRTGNTEAFF. The CDR3 nucleotides are TGTGCCAGCCAAGGAAGGACAGGGAACACTGAAGCTTTCTTT.

V gene TRBV6-5 combines with J gene TRBJ1-5, with D unresolved. Trimming pared 6 bases from V and 0 bases from J, leaving 12 bases between. The germline gives CDR1 MNHEY, CDR2 SVGAGI. The CDR3 is made up of 15 amino acids. The CDR3: CASSRGSDSNQPQHF. DNA of the CDR3: TGTGCCAGCAGCCGTGGGTCCGATAGCAATCAGCCCCAGCATTTT.

This sequence joins TRBV4-3 and TRBJ1-1; no definite D call. V was pared by 7 bases and J by 5 bases, with 20 bases between. The CDR3 consists of 15 residues. Per germline, CDR1 LGHNA and CDR2 YSLEER. The CDR3 DNA sequence: TGCGCCAGCAAGATAGTCGCCAGGCCCTCTACTGAAGCTTTCTTT. Protein product: CASKIVARPSTEAFF.

The rearrangement joins TRBV6-6 to TRBJ2-3, with a tentative D call TRBD1 (6 bases). Germline assignment: CDR1 MNHNY and CDR2 SVGAGI (reference sequence). Trimming took off 5 bases at V and 2 bases at J, with 11 bases between the two ends. The CDR3 is made up of 14 amino acids. Here the CDR3 reads CASSQGGYTDTQYF. DNA for the CDR3: TGTGCCAGCAGTCAAGGGGGTTACACAGATACGCAGTATTTT.

This clonotype was observed a few times. This chain joins TRBV7-2 and TRBJ2-3; D remains ambiguous. In germline, CDR1 is SGHTA, CDR2 FQGNSA. V was cut by 0 bases and J by 6 bases, with 10 bases left in between. The CDR3 sequence is 14 residues long. CDR3 sequence: CASSLAFGHDTQYF. CDR3 bases: TGTGCCAGCAGCTTAGCGTTCGGCCACGATACGCAGTATTTT.

This clonotype was counted between two and nine times. The rearrangement links TRBV27 to TRBJ2-3; 13 positions match TRBD2. Trimming removed 5 bases from V and 1 base from J; junction bases left unmatched: 0. Germline-derived CDR1 and CDR2 are MNHEY and SMNVEV (reference sequence). The CDR3 is made up of 15 amino acids. The CDR3 spells CASSGTSGGTDTQYF. The CDR3 nucleotides are TGTGCCAGCAGTGGGACTAGCGGGGGCACAGATACGCAGTATTTT.

The table lists this clonotype with a few counts. The V and J genes are TRBV7-8 and TRBJ1-2; D possibly corresponds to TRBD1 (6 bases). V lost 5 bases to trimming and J lost 5 bases, with 15 bases between them. The CDR3 totals 14 residues. The germline gives CDR1 SGHVS, CDR2 FQNEAQ. The DNA for the CDR3 is TGTGCCAGCAGCACCCGACAGGTGACATATGGCTACACCTTC. Encoded protein: CASSTRQVTYGYTF.

CDR3: CSASGTGDEQYF. CDR3 DNA sequence: TGCAGTGCTAGTGGGACAGGGGACGAGCAGTACTTC. This chain joins TRBV20-1 and TRBJ2-7; 10 bases are shared with TRBD1. Germline lookup yields CDR1 DFQATT and CDR2 SNEGSKA (reference sequence). Losses at the gene ends were 3 bases for V and 5 bases for J; bases not matched to a gene: 1. The CDR3 contains 12 residues.

The chain carries TRBV28 and TRBJ1-5; D is uncertain. The V end was cut by 5 bases, the J end by 6 bases, with 8 bases between. The germline V gene has CDR1 MDHEN and CDR2 SYDVKM. The CDR3 contains 12 residues. The CDR3 region is CASSGVIQPQHF. CDR3 nucleotides: TGTGCCAGCAGTGGGGTGATTCAGCCCCAGCATTTT.

The chain is built from TRBV2 and TRBJ1-5, with D perhaps matching TRBD1 (5 bases). V was pared by 4 bases and J by 9 bases, with 10 bases between. Germline lookup yields CDR1 SNHLY and CDR2 FYNNEI. There are 12 residues in the CDR3. Here the CDR3 DNA reads TGTGCCAGCAGTGGAGGTGGGGGGCCCCAGCATTTT. Its translation is CASSGGGGPQHF.

V usage is TRBV5-6 and J usage is TRBJ1-1; TRBD1 might be the D (5 bases). There are 16 residues in the CDR3. Germline lookup yields CDR1 SGHDT and CDR2 YYEEEE. Trimming removed 4 bases from V and 1 base from J, with 17 bases in between. CDR3 nucleotide sequence: TGTGCCAGCAGCCCGTGGGGGGGAGCATGGAACACTGAAGCTTTCTTT. Translating it yields CASSPWGGAWNTEAFF.

This clonotype came up a few times. The genes are TRBV5-4 and TRBJ2-5, with 10 bases matching TRBD2. The CDR3 consists of 18 residues. Germline trimming cut 4 bases from V and 2 bases from J; bases unmatched to any gene: 14. Germline CDR1 is SGHNT and CDR2 is YYREEE (reference sequence). The chain's CDR3 is CASSKALLAGAKQETQYF. Written as DNA, the CDR3 is TGTGCCAGCAGCAAGGCACTCCTAGCGGGAGCGAAACAAGAGACCCAGTACTTC.

The sample holds a few counts of this clonotype. The chain links TRBV7-9 to TRBJ1-2; 9 bases are shared with TRBD1. The CDR3 is made up of 15 amino acids. The germline gives CDR1 SEHNR, CDR2 FQNEAQ (reference sequence). Losses at the gene ends were 4 bases for V and 8 bases for J; bases not matched to a gene: 11. The CDR3 DNA sequence: TGTGCCAGCAGCTACGGGGACAGGGAAATGGGGGGCTACACCTTC. Amino acids: CASSYGDREMGGYTF.

In its sample, this clonotype was seen a few times. The chain links TRBV19 to TRBJ1-1; TRBD1 agrees at 7 bases. From germline, CDR1 is LNHDA and CDR2 SQIVND (reference sequence). The CDR3 runs 12 residues. Losses at the gene ends were 9 bases for V and 6 bases for J; bases not matched to a gene: 7. CDR3 in DNA: TGTGCCAGCTACAGGGGATGGGCTGAAGCTTTCTTT. Translation gives CASYRGWAEAFF. Full variable domain (remainder filled in from reference TRBV19 and TRBJ1-1): DGGITQSPKYLFRKEGQNVTLSCEQNLNHDAMYWYRQDPGQGLRLIYYSQIVNDFQKGDIAEGYSVSREKKESFPLTVTSAQKNPTAFYLCASYRGWAEAFFGQGTRLTVV.

The chain has TRBV7-9 and TRBJ2-1, with D perhaps matching TRBD2 (5 bases). The CDR3 is made up of 14 amino acids. Germline V gene sequence: CDR1 SEHNR, CDR2 FQNEAQ (reference sequence). Trimming removed 5 bases at V and 4 bases at J, with 12 bases between. The CDR3 reads CASSPPTGYNEQFF. DNA of the CDR3: TGTGCCAGCAGCCCCCCGACGGGGTACAATGAGCAGTTCTTC.

This clonotype turned up a few times. This rearrangement joins TRBV7-2 to TRBJ2-2; D is unresolved. CDR1 SGHTA and CDR2 FQGNSA come from the germline V gene. The CDR3 spans 16 residues. Between the trimmed V and J ends, which lost 8 bases and 3 bases, there was a span of 19 bases. CDR3 coding DNA: TGTGCCAGCGCCCCCCCCCGCCCGGTCGACACCGGGGAGCTGTTTTTT. Its translation: CASAPPRPVDTGELFF.